This TCR beta chain was found in a study of shared clonotypes between healthy human individuals. General study points: Generally, estimated richness proved larger in naive subsets than it did in memory subsets.

This clone was seen only once. Its antigen is as yet unknown. The germline gives CDR1 SGHNT, CDR2 YYREEE (reference sequence). V lost 4 bases and J lost 2, with 15 bases in between. This CDR3 contains 15 residues. Positive CCR7 selection of CD45RO-negative cells yielded the naive CD8 cells, and terminally differentiated effector memory CD45RA+ cells were excluded. Libraries were prepared by immunoSEQ multiplex PCR; TCRdb keeps only in-frame clonotypes and omits some of them. The top ten clones hold 1.2% of a sample with 1.5 million to 2.5 million clones, approximately 95% of them seen once. The source material was naive CD8+ T cells sorted from blood. The J gene is TRBJ1-1, the V gene TRBV5-4; tentatively, D is TRBD1 (6 bases). This receptor was obtained from a man aged 18 to 30 in good health. This chain's CDR3 is CASSTQPGGNTEAFF. For the CDR3, the DNA is TGTGCCAGCAGCACCCAACCCGGGGGCAACACTGAAGCTTTCTTT.